The 32 T cell receptor beta chains in this list originate from one sample, sequenced in a study of T cell clonotyping in hematopoietic cell transplantation. Measured with immunoSEQ multiplex PCR; TCRdb has only the in-frame clones, and not every one. Among tens of thousands of clones listed, 60% to 80% were seen once. Sample time point: recipient sample about 28 days before transplant, after cytoreduction. Source: peripheral blood mononuclear cells, taken before stem cell transplant. These receptors were obtained from a man aged 50 to 60 with myelodysplastic syndrome. Some clones in this sample may be carry-over from other donors' samples.

The sample holds one count of this clone. The chain combines TRBV29-1 with TRBJ2-2; maybe TRBD2 (6 bases). The ends were cut back, 7 bases at V and 2 bases at J, with 14 bases in the middle. The CDR3 totals 14 residues. CDR1 and CDR2 (germline): SQVTM, ANQGSEA. CDR3 DNA: TGCAGCGCTTCGGGAGTTTCAAACACCGGGGAGCTGTTTTTT. Its translation: CSASGVSNTGELFF.

The V call is TRBV2, the J call TRBJ2-7, with 9 bases identical to TRBD1. This CDR3 is 15 amino acids long. With V trimmed by 3 bases and J by 6 bases, 9 bases remained unmatched. The germline CDR1 and CDR2 sequences are SNHLY and FYNNEI. The CDR3 sequence is CASSDPGTGFSEQYF. CDR3 in DNA: TGTGCCAGCAGTGACCCCGGGACAGGGTTCAGCGAGCAGTACTTC.

The rearrangement joins TRBV19 to TRBJ1-1; 10 bases align to TRBD1. Losses at the gene ends were 8 bases for V and 0 bases for J; bases not matched to a gene: 3. Germline CDR1 reads LNHDA; CDR2 reads SQIVND (reference sequence). The CDR3 runs 14 residues. The DNA of the CDR3 is TGTGCCAGTGACAGGGGGCGAATGAACACTGAAGCTTTCTTT. It specifies CASDRGRMNTEAFF.

The chain is built from TRBV10-3 and TRBJ1-1; no clear D gene. Germline V CDR1 and CDR2: ENHRY, SYGVKD. Deletions cut 6 bases from V and 1 base from J, with 6 bases between. The CDR3 length is 12 residues. CDR3 DNA: TGTGCCATCAGGACCCCGAACACTGAAGCTTTCTTT. This gives the protein CAIRTPNTEAFF.

The chain couples TRBV30 to TRBJ1-6; no firm D call. Between the trimmed V and J ends, which lost 3 bases and 2 bases, there was a span of 11 bases. Germline lookup yields CDR1 GTSNPN and CDR2 SVGIG (reference sequence). The CDR3 runs to 15 residues. The CDR3 spells CAWRLRSTYNSPLHF. The CDR3 nucleotides are TGTGCCTGGAGGCTAAGGAGCACCTATAATTCACCCCTCCACTTT.

V usage is TRBV19 and J usage is TRBJ2-6; no definite D call. The germline V gene has CDR1 LNHDA and CDR2 SQIVND (reference sequence). Trimming stripped 5 bases from V and 0 bases from J, with 2 bases between. The CDR3 length is 13 residues. CDR3 DNA: TGTGCCAGTAGTGACTCTGGGGCCAACGTCCTGACTTTC. It translates to CASSDSGANVLTF.

This chain joins TRBV6-5 and TRBJ1-6; the D gene is possibly TRBD1 (5 bases). The CDR3 has 15 amino acids. Germline CDR1 and CDR2: MNHEY and SVGAGI. Trimming cost V 0 bases and J 7 bases, with 10 bases left between them. CDR3 in DNA: TGTGCCAGCAGTTACTCATTTCAGGGAAATTCACCCCTCCACTTT. Translated, it gives CASSYSFQGNSPLHF.

The chain carries TRBV5-1 and TRBJ2-3; no definite D call. The CDR3 loop spans 11 amino acids. Between the trimmed V and J ends, which lost 4 bases and 4 bases, there was a span of 4 bases. Per germline, CDR1 SGHRS and CDR2 YFSETQ. The CDR3 reads CASSGADTQYF. The CDR3 DNA is TGCGCCAGCAGCGGGGCAGATACGCAGTATTTT.

The chain has TRBV7-9 and TRBJ1-1; a weak D match, TRBD1 (5 bases). CDR3 length: 15 amino acids. In germline, CDR1 is SEHNR, CDR2 FQNEAQ (reference sequence). V lost 5 bases and J 0 bases, leaving 13 bases between the germline ends. The CDR3 DNA is TGTGCCAGCAGCCTCCGGGACGGGCTGAACACTGAAGCTTTCTTT. Amino acid sequence: CASSLRDGLNTEAFF.

This chain links TRBV30 with TRBJ1-1; D is perhaps TRBD1 (6 bases). The CDR3 length is 13 residues. Germline CDR1 is GTSNPN and CDR2 is SVGIG (reference sequence). The ends were cut back, 4 bases at V and 1 base at J, with 10 bases in the middle. CDR3 in amino acids: CAWIPGANTEAFF. The CDR3 DNA reads TGTGCCTGGATCCCAGGGGCGAACACTGAAGCTTTCTTT.

The V gene is TRBV30, the J gene TRBJ1-6; TRBD1 might be the D (6 bases). This CDR3 is built from 19 residues. The V end lost 2 bases, the J end lost 0 bases, and 20 bases lay between the germline ends. Germline loops: CDR1 GTSNPN, CDR2 SVGIG (reference sequence). CDR3 residues: CAWSPPGAMGSSYNSPLHF. In nucleotides, the CDR3 is TGTGCCTGGAGTCCTCCAGGGGCGATGGGGAGCTCCTATAATTCACCCCTCCACTTT.

The chain is built from TRBV14 and TRBJ2-3; either TRBD1 or TRBD2 may supply D (6 bases each). Germline CDR1 reads SGHDN; CDR2 reads FVKESK. The V end lost 4 bases, the J end lost 9 bases, and 23 bases lay between the germline ends. The CDR3 is 16 residues long. In nucleotides, the CDR3 is TGTGCCAGCAGCCCATCGGGAGACTTGGGGGCTTGGACGCAGTATTTT. Translating gives CASSPSGDLGAWTQYF.

The chain is built from TRBV30 and TRBJ1-5; 7 bases are a match to TRBD1. The CDR3 is made up of 14 amino acids. The ends lost 1 base at V and 6 bases at J; junction bases unmatched: 6. CDR1 and CDR2 from the germline V gene are GTSNPN and SVGIG (reference sequence). CDR3 sequence: CAWSGQGSFQPQHF. The CDR3 DNA follows: TGTGCCTGGAGTGGACAGGGTTCGTTTCAGCCCCAGCATTTT.

The V gene is TRBV5-1, the J gene TRBJ2-7, with 10 positions matching TRBD1. With V trimmed by 3 bases and J by 6 bases, 6 bases remained unmatched. Germline CDR1 SGHRS, CDR2 YFSETQ. The CDR3 has 14 residues. CDR3 residues: CASSSGTGVAEQYF. The DNA of the CDR3 is TGCGCCAGCAGCTCAGGGACAGGGGTGGCCGAGCAGTACTTC.

The chain uses TRBV29-1 and TRBJ2-2; TRBD1 agrees at 9 bases. Per the germline V gene, CDR1 is SQVTM and CDR2 is ANQGSEA. This CDR3 comprises 13 residues. Trimming cost V 4 bases and J 6 bases; bases outside gene matches: 3. CDR3 nucleotides: TGCAGCGTTGGGAGGACAGGGGCCGGGGAGCTGTTTTTT. Protein product: CSVGRTGAGELFF.

The sample holds a few counts of this clone. This chain uses TRBV27 with TRBJ1-6; D call uncertain. The CDR3 runs to 14 residues. CDR1 is MNHEY and CDR2 is SMNVEV in the germline V gene (reference sequence). The ends were cut back, 6 bases at V and 1 base at J, with 7 bases in the middle. Here the CDR3 reads CASSQSSYNSPLHF. The CDR3, as DNA: TGTGCCAGCAGCCAAAGTTCCTATAATTCACCCCTCCACTTT.

This clone was seen once. The gene calls are TRBV5-1 and TRBJ2-7, with D maybe TRBD2 (5 bases). Trimming took 5 bases from V and 0 from J, leaving 12 bases between them. Germline V gene lookup returns CDR1 SGHRS and CDR2 YFSETQ. The CDR3 sequence is 14 residues long. CDR3 nucleotides: TGCGCCAGCAGGTCGGAGGACCTCTCCTACGAGCAGTACTTC. Translating gives CASRSEDLSYEQYF. The entire variable domain, with the rest obtained from reference TRBV5-1 and TRBJ2-7, is as follows: KAGVTQTPRYLIKTRGQQVTLSCSPISGHRSVSWYQQTPGQGLQFLFEYFSETQRNKGNFPGRFSGRQFSNSRSEMNVSTLELGDSALYLCASRSEDLSYEQYFGPGTRLTVT.

The rearrangement links TRBV7-2 to TRBJ2-4; 11 nucleotides agree with TRBD2. CDR3 size: 16 residues. Germline V gives CDR1 SGHTA, CDR2 FQGNSA. J lost 2 bases, V lost 5 bases, and 5 bases had no gene match. Here the CDR3 reads CASSEGLAGSKNIQYF. Here the CDR3 DNA reads TGTGCCAGCAGCGAAGGACTAGCGGGTTCCAAAAACATTCAGTACTTC. Using reference TRBV7-2 and TRBJ2-4 for the parts outside the CDR3, the full variable domain is GAGVSQSPSNKVTEKGKDVELRCDPISGHTALYWYRQSLGQGLEFLIYFQGNSAPDKSGLPSDRFSAERTGGSVSTLTIQRTQQEDSAVYLCASSEGLAGSKNIQYFGAGTRLSVL.

This chain uses TRBV5-4 with TRBJ2-1; 11 positions match TRBD1. Germline V gene lookup returns CDR1 SGHNT and CDR2 YYREEE (reference sequence). V lost 0 bases to trimming and J lost 7 bases; unmatched junction nucleotides: 6. The CDR3 contains 16 residues. This CDR3 is CASSLEGTGGWNEQFF. In DNA, the CDR3 is TGTGCCAGCAGCTTGGAAGGGACAGGGGGGTGGAATGAGCAGTTCTTC. Complete variable domain (other parts from reference TRBV5-4 and TRBJ2-1): ETGVTQSPTHLIKTRGQQVTLRCSSQSGHNTVSWYQQALGQGPQFIFQYYREEENGRGNFPPRFSGLQFPNYSSELNVNALELDDSALYLCASSLEGTGGWNEQFFGPGTRLTVL.

The chain carries TRBV6-6 and TRBJ1-2; 8 nucleotides agree with TRBD1. Germline CDR1 is MNHNY and CDR2 is SVGAGI (reference sequence). The CDR3 runs to 15 residues. With V trimmed by 4 bases and J by 1 base, 5 bases remained unmatched. CDR3 residues: CASSFLTGGNYGYTF. CDR3 DNA: TGTGCCAGCAGTTTCTTAACAGGGGGTAACTATGGCTACACCTTC.

This clone came up a few times. The CDR3 DNA reads TGTGCCAGCAGCTTCTCTAGCAATCAGCCCCAGCATTTT. Its translation is CASSFSSNQPQHF. J is TRBJ1-5 and V is TRBV7-2, with D hard to call. V was clipped by 3 bases and J by 0 bases, with 3 bases between them. Germline CDR1 reads SGHTA; CDR2 reads FQGNSA. This CDR3 contains 13 residues. Using reference TRBV7-2 and TRBJ1-5 for the parts outside the CDR3, the full variable domain is GAGVSQSPSNKVTEKGKDVELRCDPISGHTALYWYRQSLGQGLEFLIYFQGNSAPDKSGLPSDRFSAERTGGSVSTLTIQRTQQEDSAVYLCASSFSSNQPQHFGDGTRLSIL.

The chain uses TRBV5-6 and TRBJ2-7; tentatively, D is TRBD2 (6 bases). The CDR3 is 15 residues long. V was cut by 0 bases and J by 2 bases, with 12 bases left in between. Germline CDR1 SGHDT, CDR2 YYEEEE. The DNA for the CDR3 is TGTGCCAGCAGCTTGGGTCCGGGAGCCACCTACGAGCAGTACTTC. Protein product: CASSLGPGATYEQYF.

The rearrangement joins TRBV5-1 to TRBJ2-5; 8 positions agree with TRBD2. The CDR3 is 14 amino acids. Germline assignment: CDR1 SGHRS and CDR2 YFSETQ. V lost 3 bases to trimming and J lost 5 bases; unmatched junction nucleotides: 6. The CDR3 reads CASSWSGSLETQYF. CDR3 in DNA: TGCGCCAGCAGCTGGAGCGGGAGCCTTGAGACCCAGTACTTC.

V is TRBV27 and J is TRBJ1-5; no clear D. The CDR3 is 14 amino acids. V was clipped by 0 bases and J by 7 bases, with 10 bases between them. The V gene's germline CDR1 is MNHEY and CDR2 SMNVEV (reference sequence). This CDR3 is CASSLSYTPQPQHF. The CDR3 nucleotides read TGTGCCAGCAGTTTATCCTACACCCCACAGCCCCAGCATTTT.

The chain combines TRBV4-1 with TRBJ2-7; TRBD1 matches 7 bases. Trimming cost V 1 base and J 2 bases; bases outside gene matches: 5. CDR3 length: 15 residues. Germline V lookup: CDR1 MGHRA, CDR2 YSYEKL. The CDR3 sequence: CASSQADRVTYEQYF. The CDR3 DNA reads TGCGCCAGCAGCCAAGCCGACAGGGTAACCTACGAGCAGTACTTC.

The chain couples TRBV5-8 to TRBJ2-2, with 7 nucleotides matching TRBD1. Per germline, CDR1 SGHTS and CDR2 YDEGEE. Trimming at V came to 0 bases and at J to 0 bases, leaving 2 bases not matched to a gene. The CDR3 runs 16 residues. The CDR3 nucleotides are TGTGCCAGCAGCTTGGACAGGGGAACGAACACCGGGGAGCTGTTTTTT. Its protein is CASSLDRGTNTGELFF.

V is TRBV4-3 and J is TRBJ1-1; 7 nucleotides align to TRBD1. CDR3 length: 16 amino acids. Germline V gives CDR1 LGHNA, CDR2 YSLEER. The V and J ends lost 0 bases and 2 bases, in that order; junction bases with no gene match: 6. In DNA form, the CDR3 reads TGCGCCAGCAGCCAAGATCTAGGACAGGATAACACTGAAGCTTTCTTT. Translation gives CASSQDLGQDNTEAFF.

The gene calls are TRBV10-3 and TRBJ1-6; possibly TRBD1 for D (5 bases). Trimming left V 3 bases short and J 7 bases short, with 7 bases between. The CDR3 runs to 13 residues. The germline gives CDR1 ENHRY, CDR2 SYGVKD. CDR3 in amino acids: CAISDRENSPLHF. CDR3 in DNA: TGTGCCATCAGTGACAGGGAAAATTCACCCCTCCACTTT.

The chain is built from TRBV25-1 and TRBJ2-2; the D gene is possibly TRBD1 (6 bases). The CDR3 totals 15 residues. The V end was cut by 5 bases, the J end by 1 base, with 11 bases between. From germline, CDR1 is MGHDK and CDR2 SYGVNS. The CDR3 region has the DNA TGTGCCAGCAGTAACAGGGTAATGAACACCGGGGAGCTGTTTTTT. Translating gives CASSNRVMNTGELFF.

Note on this clone: Its ends do not fully match the called genes, so a read error is possible. This chain uses TRBV4-3 with TRBJ2-2, with 8 positions matching TRBD2. The germline gives CDR1 LGHNA, CDR2 YSLEER. The CDR3 covers 18 residues. The CDR3 sequence: CASSQDWEASGLTGEPFF. The CDR3 DNA sequence: TGCGCCAGCAGCCAAGATTGGGAGGCTAGCGGGCTCACCGGGGAGCCGTTTTTT.

The CDR3 sequence is CSSTGVSSYNEQFF. The CDR3 DNA sequence: TGCAGCTCAACGGGGGTTAGCTCCTACAATGAGCAGTTCTTC. This chain joins TRBV29-1 and TRBJ2-1; D is possibly TRBD2 (6 bases). The CDR3 is made up of 14 amino acids. V lost 8 bases to trimming and J lost 0 bases, with 14 bases between them. Germline loops: CDR1 SQVTM, CDR2 ANQGSEA.

The CDR3 region has the DNA TGTGCCAGCAGCGTTGGGACAGTCCTTCACTCTGGAAACACCATATATTTT. Amino acid sequence: CASSVGTVLHSGNTIYF. This rearrangement joins TRBV9 to TRBJ1-3, with 7 bases that match TRBD1. The ends lost 2 bases at V and 0 bases at J; junction bases unmatched: 8. The CDR3 is made up of 17 amino acids. Germline-derived CDR1 and CDR2 are SGDLS and YYNGEE.